This T cell receptor (beta chain) was captured by sequencing in a study of breast tumors, draining lymph nodes, adjacent tissues (TCRdb year 2016). About the investigation overall: The study compared TCR beta repertoires across tumor, adjacent nontumor tissue and axillary lymph nodes from breast cancer patients. The study aimed to assess the relationships and possible T-cell exchange between tumor, surrounding tissue and draining lymph node repertoires in human breast cancer.

The CDR3 spans 8 amino acids, including both terminal residues. From a lookup of the germline V gene, CDR1 and CDR2 are SGHTA and FQGNSA. Lymph node samples came from the axillary draining lymph nodes of breast cancer patients. Sequencing instrument: Illumina HiSeq 2000. TCR beta chain libraries were generated by multiplex PCR amplification. High-throughput sequencing was used to analyze the amplified TCR beta chain products. TCRdb took the public reads, trimmed them with fastp at Q25, ran MiXCR for clone calling and kept in-frame beta chains. Each record represents a unique CDR3 protein, reported with the most common genes and DNA among its rows. Across this sample there are around 230,000 distinct CDR3 sequences, with less than 40% seen only once. The biggest ten clones account for about 1.4% of the sample. Comment on this clonotype: Its binding antigen is unknown. Likely a read error: the CDR3 ends without its conserved phenylalanine or tryptophan. Because the CDR3's place on the DNA is in doubt, the DNA is left out and the CDR3 is given as listed by TCRdb.

Results and caveats for the whole study, not just this receptor: Tumors showed preferential V and J gene usage, and their T-cell repertoire diversity fell below that of lymph nodes yet above that of nontumor tissue. Tumor and nontumor tissue repertoires were significantly more similar in luminal-like than in basal-like breast cancer. The study presented the conclusion that tumor T cells originate in lymph nodes as consistent with a hypothesis, not as something directly demonstrated. A scenario in which most tumor T cells derive from the lymph node and then expand within tumor tissue was judged to be consistent with the data.

The sequencing sample was made of axillary lymph node tissue. Recombination linked TRBV7-2 to TRBJ2-5. This clonotype was sampled from a female donor with breast cancer. Some clones in this sample may be carry-over from other donors' samples. The CDR3 protein is CASSFQTS.